Reported below is one T cell receptor (beta chain). The entry originates in a study of blood T cell repertoires in COVID-19. Study as a whole: In each case, the material was cDNA or gDNA derived from T cells, B-cell-depleted T cells, or PBMCs.

Per germline, CDR1 KGHSH and CDR2 LQKENI. With 2 bases removed from V and 0 bases from J, the gap between germline ends came to 17 bases. The CDR3 is 18 amino acids. Per the authors' pipeline: From reference gene primer amplification, estimates of nucleated cell counts were derived. Produced via immunoSEQ multiplex PCR; TCRdb's table is partial and in-frame only. V, J and clone size are those of that table, while D and trimming were read from the DNA. The sample contains about 88,000 clones, 70% to 90% of which appear only once. Material: peripheral blood. This TCR was sampled from a woman in her 70s with acute or convalescent COVID-19. The chain uses TRBV18 and TRBJ2-1; D is perhaps TRBD1 (5 bases). CDR3 in DNA: TGTGCCAGCTCACCAAGGGGTGGGGCGTCGAGCTCCTACAATGAGCAGTTCTTC. Protein: CASSPRGGASSSYNEQFF.